This TCR beta chain was documented in a study of cytomegalovirus exposure and HLA in healthy donors. Study context: The 130 or so validation repertoires used a platform that matched the one used for the roughly 700 first-cohort repertoires, as a later analysis reported.

General study results and limits: According to a later analysis, TCR clusters from the first cohort tended to co-occur in the roughly 130 validation repertoires.

An approximately 130-subject validation cohort, separate from the approximately 720-subject first cohort, supplied the donors. Regarding this clone: Its antigen is undetermined.

Sequencing was performed with immunoSEQ multiplex PCR; in TCRdb, only in-frame clones are kept and a portion is missing. The sample lists 90,000 to 150,000 clones, around 89% occurring once. The V gene lost 7 bases and the J gene lost 1 base, with 17 bases spanning the gap. The CDR3 is 15 residues long. Looked up from germline, CDR1 is SGDLS and CDR2 is YYNGEE. This clonotype was obtained from a woman between 18 and 30 years old in good health and CMV-seropositive. Sequenced input: PBMCs. The chain couples TRBV9 to TRBJ1-1; possibly TRBD1 for D (6 bases). The CDR3 region has the DNA TGTGCCAGCCCGGGTCTCGAGGGGGAGAACACTGAAGCTTTCTTT. This sequence encodes CASPGLEGENTEAFF.